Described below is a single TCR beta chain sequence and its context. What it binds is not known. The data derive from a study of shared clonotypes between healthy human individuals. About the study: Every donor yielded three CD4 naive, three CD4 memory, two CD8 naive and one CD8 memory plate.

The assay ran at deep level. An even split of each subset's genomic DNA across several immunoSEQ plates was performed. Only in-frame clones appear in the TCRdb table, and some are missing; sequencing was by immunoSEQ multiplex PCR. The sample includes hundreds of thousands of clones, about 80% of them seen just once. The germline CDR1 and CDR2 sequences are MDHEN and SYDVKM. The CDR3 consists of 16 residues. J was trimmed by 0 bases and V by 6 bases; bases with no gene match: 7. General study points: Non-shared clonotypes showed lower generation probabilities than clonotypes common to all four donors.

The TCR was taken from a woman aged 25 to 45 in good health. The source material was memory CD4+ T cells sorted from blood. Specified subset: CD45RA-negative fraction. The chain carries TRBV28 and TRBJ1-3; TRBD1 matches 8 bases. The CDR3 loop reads CASSSRTGSSGNTIYF. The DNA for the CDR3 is TGTGCCAGCAGCTCTAGGACAGGGAGCTCTGGAAACACCATATATTTT.